The table lists the clone carrying this T cell receptor beta chain with many counts. Antigen: not known. No patient received treatment before thyroid surgery. The CDR3 extends over 16 amino acids. Germline V lookup: CDR1 ENHRY, CDR2 SYGVKD. Trimming stripped 4 bases from V and 0 bases from J, with 13 bases between. Original processing methods: Using the CDR3 differences seen across clinicopathological groups, the authors built a distant-metastasis classifier for papillary thyroid cancer, which was meant to discriminate distant-metastatic patients. TCRdb reprocessed the PCR reads via MiXCR. The V and J calls here are based on TCRdb, not the publication. The top ten hold under 10% of the sample, which has around 14,000 clones, 24% seen once. This entry belongs to a study of metastatic and nonmetastatic thyroid tumors. Background on the study: Across blood and tumor or nodule tissue, repertoires from malignant and benign thyroid patients were compared with one another.

Findings of the study overall: According to reports, the diversity of TCR beta was significantly higher in malignant thyroid tumors than in benign nodules, and this held in both blood and tumor samples.

The chain joins TRBV10-3 to TRBJ1-3, with a possible D match to TRBD1 (6 bases). The clonotype originates from a female donor with papillary thyroid cancer or a benign thyroid nodule (not recorded which). Some clones in this sample may be carry-over from other donors' samples. Specimen: tumor tissue. Written as DNA, the CDR3 is TGTGCCATCAGTGCCGGGCAGGGGATCTCTGGAAACACCATATATTTT. Protein product: CAISAGQGISGNTIYF.